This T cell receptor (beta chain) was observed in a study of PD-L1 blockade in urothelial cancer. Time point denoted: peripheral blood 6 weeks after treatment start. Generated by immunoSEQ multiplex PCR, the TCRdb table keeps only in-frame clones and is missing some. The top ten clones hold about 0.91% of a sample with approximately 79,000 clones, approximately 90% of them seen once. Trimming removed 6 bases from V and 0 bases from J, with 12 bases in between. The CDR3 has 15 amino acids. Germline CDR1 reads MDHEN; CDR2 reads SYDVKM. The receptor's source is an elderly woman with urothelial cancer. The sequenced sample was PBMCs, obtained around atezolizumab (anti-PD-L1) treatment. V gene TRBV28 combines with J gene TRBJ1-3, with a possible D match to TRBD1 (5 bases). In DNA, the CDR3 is TGTGCCAGCAGCCCAGGGTACAGCTCTGGAAACACCATATATTTT. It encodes CASSPGYSSGNTIYF. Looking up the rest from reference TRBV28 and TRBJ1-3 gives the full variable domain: DVKVTQSSRYLVKRTGEKVFLECVQDMDHENMFWYRQDPGLGLRLIYFSYDVKMKEKGDIPEGYSVSREKKERFSLILESASTNQTSMYLCASSPGYSSGNTIYFGEGSWLTVV.